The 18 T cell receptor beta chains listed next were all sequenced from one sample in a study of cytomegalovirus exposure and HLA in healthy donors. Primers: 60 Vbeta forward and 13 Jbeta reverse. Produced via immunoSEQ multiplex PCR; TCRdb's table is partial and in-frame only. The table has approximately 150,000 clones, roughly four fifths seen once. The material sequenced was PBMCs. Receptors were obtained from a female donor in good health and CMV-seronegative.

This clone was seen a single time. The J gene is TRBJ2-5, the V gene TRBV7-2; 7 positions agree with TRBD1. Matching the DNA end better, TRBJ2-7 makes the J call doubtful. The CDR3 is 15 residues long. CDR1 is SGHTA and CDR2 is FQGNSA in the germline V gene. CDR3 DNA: TGTGCCAGCAGTATCGCCGGACAGGACTCCTACGAGCAGTACTTC. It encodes CASSIAGQDSYEQYF.

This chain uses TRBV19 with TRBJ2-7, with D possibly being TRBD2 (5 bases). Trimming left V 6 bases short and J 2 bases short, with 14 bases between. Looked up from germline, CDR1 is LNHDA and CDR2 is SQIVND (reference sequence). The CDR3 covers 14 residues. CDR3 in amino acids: CASSTTRIPYEQYF. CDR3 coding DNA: TGTGCCAGTAGCACCACTAGGATCCCCTACGAGCAGTACTTC.

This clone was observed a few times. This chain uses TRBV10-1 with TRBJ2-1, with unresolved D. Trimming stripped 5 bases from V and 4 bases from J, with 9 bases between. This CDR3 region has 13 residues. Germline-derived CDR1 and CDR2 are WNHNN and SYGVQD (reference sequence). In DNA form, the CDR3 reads TGCGCCAGCAGTAGAGTGCCGTACAATGAGCAGTTCTTC. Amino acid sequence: CASSRVPYNEQFF.

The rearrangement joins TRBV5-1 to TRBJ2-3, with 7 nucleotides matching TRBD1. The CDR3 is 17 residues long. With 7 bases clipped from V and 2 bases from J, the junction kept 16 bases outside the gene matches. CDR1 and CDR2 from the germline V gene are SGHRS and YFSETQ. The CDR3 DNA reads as TGCGCCAGCCGTCTAGGGACAGCCTCTCCCTCCACAGATACGCAGTATTTT. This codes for CASRLGTASPSTDTQYF.

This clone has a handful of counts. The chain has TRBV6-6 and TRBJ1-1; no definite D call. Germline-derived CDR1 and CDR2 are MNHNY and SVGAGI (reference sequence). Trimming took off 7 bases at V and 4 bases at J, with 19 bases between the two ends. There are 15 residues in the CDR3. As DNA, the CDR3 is TGTGCCAGCACGCGAACTCGGGGATTGGGCACTGAAGCTTTCTTT. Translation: CASTRTRGLGTEAFF.

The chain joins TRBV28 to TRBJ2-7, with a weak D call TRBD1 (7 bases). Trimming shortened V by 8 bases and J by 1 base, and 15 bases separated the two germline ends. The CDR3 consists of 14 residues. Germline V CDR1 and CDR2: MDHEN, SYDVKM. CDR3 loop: CASVSTGTSYEQYF. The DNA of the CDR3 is TGTGCCAGCGTTTCGACAGGGACTTCCTACGAGCAGTACTTC.

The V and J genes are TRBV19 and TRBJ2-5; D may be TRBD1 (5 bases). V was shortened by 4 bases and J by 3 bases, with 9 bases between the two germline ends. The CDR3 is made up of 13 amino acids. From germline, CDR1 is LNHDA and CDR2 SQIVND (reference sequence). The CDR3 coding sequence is TGTGCCAGTAGTACAGACAGTGAAGAGACCCAGTACTTC. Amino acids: CASSTDSEETQYF.

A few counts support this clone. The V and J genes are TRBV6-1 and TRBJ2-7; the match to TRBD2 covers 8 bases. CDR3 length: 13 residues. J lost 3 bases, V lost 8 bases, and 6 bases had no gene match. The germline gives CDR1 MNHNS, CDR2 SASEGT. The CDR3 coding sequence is TGTGCCAGCGCAGGACTAGCAATCTACGAGCAGTACTTC. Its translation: CASAGLAIYEQYF.

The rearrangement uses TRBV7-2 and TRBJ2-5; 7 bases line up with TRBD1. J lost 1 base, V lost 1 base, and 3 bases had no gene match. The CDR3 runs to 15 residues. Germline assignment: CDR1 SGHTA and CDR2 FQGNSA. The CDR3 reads CASSLGGQPQETQYF. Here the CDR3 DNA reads TGTGCCAGCAGCTTAGGGGGACAGCCCCAAGAGACCCAGTACTTC.

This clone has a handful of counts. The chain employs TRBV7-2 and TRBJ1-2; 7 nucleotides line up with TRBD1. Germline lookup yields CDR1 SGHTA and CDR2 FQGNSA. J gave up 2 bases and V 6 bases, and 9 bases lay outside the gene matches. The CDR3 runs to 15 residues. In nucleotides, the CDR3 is TGTGCCAGCAGATATCCGGGACAGACAAACTATGGCTACACCTTC. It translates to CASRYPGQTNYGYTF.

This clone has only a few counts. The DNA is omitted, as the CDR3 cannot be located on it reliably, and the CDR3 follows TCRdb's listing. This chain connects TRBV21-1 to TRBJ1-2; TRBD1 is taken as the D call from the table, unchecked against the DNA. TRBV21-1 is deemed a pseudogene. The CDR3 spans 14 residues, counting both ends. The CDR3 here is CASSKVGQGAVYTF.

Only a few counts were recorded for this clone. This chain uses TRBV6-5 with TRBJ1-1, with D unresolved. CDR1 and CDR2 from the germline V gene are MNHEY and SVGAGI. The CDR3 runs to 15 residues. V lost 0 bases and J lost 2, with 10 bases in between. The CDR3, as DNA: TGTGCCAGCAGTTACTCCCGGAGTGAAAACACTGAAGCTTTCTTT. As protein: CASSYSRSENTEAFF.

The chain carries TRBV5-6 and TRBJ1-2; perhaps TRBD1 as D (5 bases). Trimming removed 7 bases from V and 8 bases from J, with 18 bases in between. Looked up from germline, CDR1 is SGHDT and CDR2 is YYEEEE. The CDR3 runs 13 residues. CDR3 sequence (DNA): TGTGCCAGCCTTGAGGCGAGGGACTTGGGCTACACCTTC. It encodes CASLEARDLGYTF. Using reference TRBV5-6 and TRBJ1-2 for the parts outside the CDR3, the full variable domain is DAGVTQSPTHLIKTRGQQVTLRCSPKSGHDTVSWYQQALGQGPQFIFQYYEEEERQRGNFPDRFSGHQFPNYSSELNVNALLLGDSALYLCASLEARDLGYTFGSGTRLTVV.

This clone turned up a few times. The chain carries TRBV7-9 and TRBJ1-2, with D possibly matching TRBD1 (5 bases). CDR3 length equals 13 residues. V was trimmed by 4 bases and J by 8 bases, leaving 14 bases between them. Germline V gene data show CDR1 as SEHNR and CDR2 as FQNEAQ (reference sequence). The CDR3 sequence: CASSSQGPWGYTF. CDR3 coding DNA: TGTGCCAGCAGCTCCCAGGGCCCATGGGGCTACACCTTC. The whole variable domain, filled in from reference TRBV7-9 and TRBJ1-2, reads DTGVSQNPRHKITKRGQNVTFRCDPISEHNRLYWYRQTLGQGPEFLTYFQNEAQLEKSRLLSDRFSAERPKGSFSTLEIQRTEQGDSAMYLCASSSQGPWGYTFGSGTRLTVV.

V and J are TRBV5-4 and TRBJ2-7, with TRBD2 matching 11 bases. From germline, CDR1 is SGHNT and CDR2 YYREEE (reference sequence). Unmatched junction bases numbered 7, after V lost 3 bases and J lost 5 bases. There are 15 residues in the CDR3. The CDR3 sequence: CASSSRLAGWNEQYF. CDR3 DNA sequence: TGTGCCAGCAGCTCCCGACTAGCGGGATGGAACGAGCAGTACTTC.

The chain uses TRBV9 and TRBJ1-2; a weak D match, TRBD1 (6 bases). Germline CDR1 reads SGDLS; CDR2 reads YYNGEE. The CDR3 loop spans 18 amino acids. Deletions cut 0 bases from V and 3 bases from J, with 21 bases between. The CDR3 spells CASSVGSRQVPLDYGYTF. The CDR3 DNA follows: TGTGCCAGCAGCGTAGGGTCCAGACAGGTTCCCCTCGACTATGGCTACACCTTC. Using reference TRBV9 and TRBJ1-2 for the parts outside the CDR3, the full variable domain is DSGVTQTPKHLITATGQRVTLRCSPRSGDLSVYWYQQSLDQGLQFLIQYYNGEERAKGNILERFSAQQFPDLHSELNLSSLELGDSALYFCASSVGSRQVPLDYGYTFGSGTRLTVV.

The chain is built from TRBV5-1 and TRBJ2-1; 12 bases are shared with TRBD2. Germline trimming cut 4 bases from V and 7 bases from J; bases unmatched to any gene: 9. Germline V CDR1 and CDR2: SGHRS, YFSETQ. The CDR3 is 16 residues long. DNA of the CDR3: TGCGCCAGCAGCGGCCGGGGACTAGCGGGCTCTAATGAGCAGTTCTTC. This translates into CASSGRGLAGSNEQFF.

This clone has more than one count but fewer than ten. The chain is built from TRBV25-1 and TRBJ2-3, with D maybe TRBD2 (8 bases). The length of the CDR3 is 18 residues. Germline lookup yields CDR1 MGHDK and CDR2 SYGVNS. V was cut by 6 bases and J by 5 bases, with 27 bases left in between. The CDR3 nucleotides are TGTGCCAGCAGGACCACAGGGGCAGCGGGAGTTTGTTTAGATACGCAGTATTTT. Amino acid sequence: CASRTTGAAGVCLDTQYF.